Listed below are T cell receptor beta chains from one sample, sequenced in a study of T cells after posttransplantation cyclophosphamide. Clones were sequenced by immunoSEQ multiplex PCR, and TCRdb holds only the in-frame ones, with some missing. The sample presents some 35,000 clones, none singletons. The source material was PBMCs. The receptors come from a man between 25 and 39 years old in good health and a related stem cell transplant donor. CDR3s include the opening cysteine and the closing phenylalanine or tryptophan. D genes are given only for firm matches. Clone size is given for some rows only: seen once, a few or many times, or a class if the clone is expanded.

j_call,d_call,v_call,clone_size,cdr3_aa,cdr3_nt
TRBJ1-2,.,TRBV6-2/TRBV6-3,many,CASSSLPRGYTF,TGTGCCAGCAGTTCCCTTCCCAGGGGCTACACCTTC
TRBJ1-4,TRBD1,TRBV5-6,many,CASSWGQVGEKLFF,TGTGCCAGCAGCTGGGGACAGGTTGGTGAAAAACTGTTTTTT
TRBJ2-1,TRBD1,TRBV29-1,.,CSVEGDRDADSSNEQFF,TGCAGCGTTGAGGGGGACAGGGATGCCGATTCCTCCAATGAGCAGTTCTTC
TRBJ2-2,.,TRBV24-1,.,CATSDFLDSNTGELFF,TGTGCCACCAGTGATTTTCTGGACAGCAACACCGGGGAGCTGTTTTTT
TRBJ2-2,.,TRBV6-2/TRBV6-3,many,CASRPGGAAGELFF,TGTGCCAGCAGACCTGGAGGGGCGGCCGGGGAGCTGTTTTTT
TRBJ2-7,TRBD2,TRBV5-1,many,CASSLYAGGVYEQYF,TGCGCCAGCAGCTTGTATGCGGGGGGAGTCTACGAGCAGTACTTC
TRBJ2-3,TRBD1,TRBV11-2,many,CASSLAPGTGNTDTQYF,TGTGCCAGCAGCTTAGCCCCCGGGACAGGGAATACAGATACGCAGTATTTT
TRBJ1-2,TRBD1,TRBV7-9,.,CASSLEGAQGYTF,TGTGCCAGCAGCTTAGAGGGGGCGCAGGGCTACACCTTC
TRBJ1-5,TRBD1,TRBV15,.,CATSSGDRRILQPQHF,TGTGCCACCAGCAGCGGGGACAGAAGGATTCTTCAGCCCCAGCATTTT
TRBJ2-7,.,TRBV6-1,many,CASSEATVGEQYF,TGTGCCAGCAGTGAAGCGACTGTGGGTGAGCAGTACTTC
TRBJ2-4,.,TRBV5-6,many,CASSLVRDKAKNIQYF,TGTGCCAGCAGCTTGGTACGGGACAAAGCCAAAAACATTCAGTACTTC
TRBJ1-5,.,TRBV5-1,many,CASSLGGSSNQPQHF,TGCGCCAGCAGCTTGGGAGGGTCGAGCAATCAGCCCCAGCATTTT
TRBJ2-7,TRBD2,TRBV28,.,CASSSGLGLYEQYF,TGTGCCAGCAGTTCGGGACTAGGGCTCTACGAGCAGTACTTC
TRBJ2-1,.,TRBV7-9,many,CASSLALNEQFF,TGTGCCAGCAGCTTAGCATTAAATGAGCAGTTCTTC
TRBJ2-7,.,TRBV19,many,CASSLTGQSYEQYF,TGTGCCAGTAGTCTGACGGGACAAAGCTACGAGCAGTACTTC
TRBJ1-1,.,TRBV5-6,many,CASSLGGANTEAFF,TGTGCCAGCAGCTTGGGAGGGGCTAACACTGAAGCTTTCTTT
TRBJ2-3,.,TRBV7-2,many,CASSPYDGDTQYF,TGTGCCAGCAGCCCCTATGACGGGGATACGCAGTATTTT
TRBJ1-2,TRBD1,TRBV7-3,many,CASSPGTAHGYTF,TGTGCCAGCAGCCCCGGGACAGCCCATGGCTACACCTTC
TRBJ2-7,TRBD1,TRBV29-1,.,CSASGQGSYEQYF,TGCAGCGCGTCGGGACAGGGTAGCTACGAGCAGTACTTC
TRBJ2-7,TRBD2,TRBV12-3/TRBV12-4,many,CASSPKSRGGSYEQYF,TGTGCCAGCAGTCCCAAATCACGCGGGGGCTCCTACGAGCAGTACTTC
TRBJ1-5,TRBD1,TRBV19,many,CASSWAWDRPYQPQHF,TGTGCCAGTAGTTGGGCCTGGGACAGGCCTTATCAGCCCCAGCATTTT
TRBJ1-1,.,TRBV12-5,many,CASGNLASEAFF,TGTGCTAGTGGTAACCTCGCGTCCGAAGCTTTCTTT
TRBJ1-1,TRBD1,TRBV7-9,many,CASSSEPRDRNTEAFF,TGTGCCAGCAGCTCCGAACCTCGGGACAGGAACACTGAAGCTTTCTTT
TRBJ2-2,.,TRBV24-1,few,CATSDLGRENTGELFF,TGTGCCACCAGTGATCTAGGCAGGGAGAACACCGGGGAGCTGTTTTTT
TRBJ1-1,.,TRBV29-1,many,CSVTGFATEAFF,TGCAGCGTAACGGGGTTTGCCACTGAAGCTTTCTTT
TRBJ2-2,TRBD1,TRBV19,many,CASSRGQGDTGELFF,TGTGCCAGTAGTAGGGGACAGGGGGACACCGGGGAGCTGTTTTTT
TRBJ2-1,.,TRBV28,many,CASTTVLREQFF,TGTGCCAGCACCACAGTTCTCCGGGAGCAGTTCTTC
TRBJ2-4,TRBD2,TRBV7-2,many,CASRMGQGGVSAKNIQYF,TGTGCCAGCAGAATGGGGCAGGGAGGGGTCTCGGCCAAAAACATTCAGTACTTC
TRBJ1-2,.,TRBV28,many,CASSTLDSNYGYTF,TGTGCCAGCAGCACCCTCGACTCTAACTATGGCTACACCTTC
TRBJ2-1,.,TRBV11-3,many,CASSPRTVFYNEQFF,TGTGCCAGCAGCCCGAGGACAGTTTTCTACAATGAGCAGTTCTTC
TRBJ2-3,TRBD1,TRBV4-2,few,CASSQEGDRGRGTQYF,TGTGCCAGCAGCCAAGAAGGGGACAGGGGGCGCGGTACGCAGTATTTT
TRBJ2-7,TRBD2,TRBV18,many,CASSPGRSSGGITYEQYF,TGTGCCAGCTCCCCGGGACGGTCTAGCGGGGGGATCACCTACGAGCAGTACTTC
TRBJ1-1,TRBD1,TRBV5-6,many,CASSSPGQNMNTEAFF,TGTGCCAGCAGCTCCCCGGGACAGAATATGAACACTGAAGCTTTCTTT
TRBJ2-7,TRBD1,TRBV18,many,CASSPRDRDTYEQYF,TGTGCCAGCTCACCCCGGGACAGGGATACCTACGAGCAGTACTTC
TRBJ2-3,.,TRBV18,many,CASSPSSADTQYF,TGTGCCAGCTCACCCTCTAGCGCAGATACGCAGTATTTT
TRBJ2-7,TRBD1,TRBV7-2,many,CASSPGGSAYEQYF,TGTGCCAGCAGCCCAGGGGGCTCGGCTTACGAGCAGTACTTC
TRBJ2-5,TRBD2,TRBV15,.,CATSRTSEETQYF,TGTGCCACCAGCAGAACTAGCGAAGAGACCCAGTACTTC
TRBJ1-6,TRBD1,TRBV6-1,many,CASSERGGWNSPLHF,TGTGCCAGCAGTGAAAGAGGGGGCTGGAATTCACCCCTCCACTTT
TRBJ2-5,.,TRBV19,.,CASSGAPQETQYF,TGTGCCAGTAGTGGGGCACCTCAAGAGACCCAGTACTTC
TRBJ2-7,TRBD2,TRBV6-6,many,CASSYSSGGEYEQYF,TGTGCCAGCAGTTATTCCAGCGGGGGGGAATACGAGCAGTACTTC
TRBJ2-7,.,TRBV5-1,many,CASSLAGRSYEQYF,TGCGCCAGCAGCTTGGCCGGCAGGTCCTACGAGCAGTACTTC
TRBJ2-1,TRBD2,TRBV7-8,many,CASSLGVAGGYNEQFF,TGTGCCAGCAGCCTAGGCGTAGCGGGGGGTTACAATGAGCAGTTCTTC
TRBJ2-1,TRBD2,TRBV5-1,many,CASSFRGGVNEQFF,TGCGCCAGCAGCTTCCGGGGGGGCGTGAATGAGCAGTTCTTC
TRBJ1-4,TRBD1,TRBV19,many,CASSIDRGSNEKLFF,TGTGCCAGTAGTATTGACAGGGGGTCTAATGAAAAACTGTTTTTT
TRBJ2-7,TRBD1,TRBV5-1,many,CASSLFGRGNYEQYF,TGCGCCAGCAGCTTGTTTGGCAGGGGGAATTACGAGCAGTACTTC
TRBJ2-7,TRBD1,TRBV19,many,CASGQGATEQYF,TGTGCCAGCGGACAGGGGGCTACGGAGCAGTACTTC
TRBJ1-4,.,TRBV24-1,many,CATSVETDHEKLFF,TGTGCCACCAGTGTGGAAACAGATCATGAAAAACTGTTTTTT
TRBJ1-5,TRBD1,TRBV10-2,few,CASRRGRQAKGNQPQHF,TGCGCCAGCAGGAGGGGGCGACAGGCCAAAGGCAATCAGCCCCAGCATTTT
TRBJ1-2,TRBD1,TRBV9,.,CASSGTGRQGAGYGYTF,TGTGCCAGCAGCGGGACCGGGCGACAGGGGGCCGGCTATGGCTACACCTTC
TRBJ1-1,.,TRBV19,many,CASSMVATEAFF,TGTGCCAGTAGTATGGTAGCTACTGAAGCTTTCTTT
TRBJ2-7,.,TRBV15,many,CATSLRRGGASYEQYF,TGTGCCACCAGCCTTCGTCGAGGCGGGGCATCCTACGAGCAGTACTTC
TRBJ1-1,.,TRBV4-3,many,CASSQGGTRNTEAFF,TGCGCCAGCAGCCAAGGAGGGACACGGAACACTGAAGCTTTCTTT
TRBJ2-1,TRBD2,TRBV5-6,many,CASSLFGLAGYNEQFF,TGTGCCAGCAGCTTGTTCGGACTAGCGGGTTACAATGAGCAGTTCTTC
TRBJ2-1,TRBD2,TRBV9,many,CASAASGGYNEQFF,TGTGCCAGCGCCGCTAGCGGGGGCTACAATGAGCAGTTCTTC